A single sample is the source of the 27 T cell receptor beta chains below, sequenced in a study of cytomegalovirus exposure and HLA in healthy donors. PCR primers comprised 60 Vbeta and 13 Jbeta primers. Assay used: immunoSEQ multiplex PCR; TCRdb lists only in-frame clones, some missing. Of about 100,000 clones listed, 77% are singletons. What was sequenced was PBMCs. Source of these receptors: a man aged 45 to 65 in good health and CMV-seropositive.

The CDR3 DNA follows: TGCGCCAGCAGCGCCGGGACAGGATACAATGAGCAGTTCTTC. It yields the protein CASSAGTGYNEQFF. The chain is built from TRBV5-1 and TRBJ2-1, with 8 bases lining up with TRBD1. V lost 4 bases and J lost 4; bases outside the gene matches: 4. The CDR3 runs 14 residues. Germline V CDR1 and CDR2: SGHRS, YFSETQ.

This chain connects TRBV6-7 to TRBJ2-1, with 12 bases fitting TRBD2. TRBV6-7 is noted as an ORF with a role that remains uncertain. CDR3 length: 16 amino acids. The V gene end was trimmed by 5 bases and the J gene end by 2 bases; junction bases not matched to a gene: 4. CDR3 sequence: CASSRPSGGAYNEQFF. The CDR3 DNA reads TGTGCCAGCAGTCGACCTAGCGGGGGGGCCTACAATGAGCAGTTCTTC.

The chain employs TRBV11-1 and TRBJ1-1; D might be TRBD1 (6 bases). The CDR3 runs to 14 residues. V dropped 5 bases and J dropped 5 bases, with 15 bases sitting between them. Germline assignment: CDR1 SGHAT and CDR2 FQDESV (reference sequence). The CDR3 reads CASSLGGRRTEAFF. The CDR3 DNA reads as TGTGCCAGCAGCCTGGGGGGGCGGCGGACTGAAGCTTTCTTT.

The rearrangement uses TRBV19 and TRBJ1-1, with a possible D match to TRBD1 (5 bases). The germline CDR1 and CDR2 sequences are LNHDA and SQIVND (reference sequence). The CDR3 has 15 residues. V shed 5 bases and J shed 3 bases, with 16 bases lying between them. The CDR3 region has the DNA TGTGCCAGTAGTCCGGGACTATGGGAGGACACTGAAGCTTTCTTT. Amino acids: CASSPGLWEDTEAFF.

This sequence joins TRBV18 and TRBJ2-1; 8 nucleotides align to TRBD1. In germline, CDR1 is KGHSH, CDR2 LQKENI. This CDR3 contains 15 residues. The J segment lost 6 bases and the V segment lost 2 bases, leaving 6 bases of the junction unmatched. DNA of the CDR3: TGTGCCAGCTCACCAAACGGACAGGGCGTCAATGAGCAGTTCTTC. This translates into CASSPNGQGVNEQFF.

The chain recombines TRBV6-1 with TRBJ2-5; 11 bases agree with TRBD2. The V and J ends lost 5 bases and 0 bases, in that order; junction bases with no gene match: 2. This CDR3 is 15 amino acids long. Germline-derived CDR1 and CDR2 are MNHNS and SASEGT. CDR3 region: CASSLTSGDQETQYF. In DNA, the CDR3 is TGTGCCAGCAGTCTGACTAGCGGGGACCAAGAGACCCAGTACTTC.

The genes are TRBV27 and TRBJ2-7; 7 bases match TRBD2. The J segment lost 0 bases and the V segment lost 5 bases, leaving 4 bases of the junction unmatched. The CDR3 extends over 14 amino acids. Germline V gene lookup returns CDR1 MNHEY and CDR2 SMNVEV (reference sequence). The CDR3 DNA is TGTGCCAGCAGTCCCCGGGACTACTCCTACGAGCAGTACTTC. As protein: CASSPRDYSYEQYF.

The chain couples TRBV9 to TRBJ1-2; tentatively, D is TRBD1 (5 bases). V lost 3 bases and J lost 4, with 19 bases in between. The CDR3 covers 16 residues. Per the germline V gene, CDR1 is SGDLS and CDR2 is YYNGEE. CDR3 sequence (DNA): TGTGCCAGCAGCGCCCGTACAGGAGACAATAGCTATGGCTACACCTTC. Translating it yields CASSARTGDNSYGYTF.

The genes are TRBV5-6 and TRBJ2-5; 7 nucleotides match TRBD1. CDR3 length: 16 amino acids. Per the germline V gene, CDR1 is SGHDT and CDR2 is YYEEEE. V lost 4 bases and J lost 5; bases outside the gene matches: 14. The CDR3 loop is CASSLSDRVGWETQYF. The CDR3, as DNA: TGTGCCAGCAGCCTATCAGACAGGGTGGGGTGGGAGACCCAGTACTTC.

The chain recombines TRBV12-5 with TRBJ1-1; the D is unclear. The length of the CDR3 is 13 residues. The V end lost 7 bases, the J end lost 6 bases, and 15 bases lay between the germline ends. From germline, CDR1 is LGHNT and CDR2 FRNRAP. CDR3 DNA: TGTGCTAGTGTCCCAACCCCGGCGGCTGAAGCTTTCTTT. Translation: CASVPTPAAEAFF.

CDR3 sequence (DNA): TGTGCCAGCTCGAGCGGGTACGAGCAGTACTTC. Translation gives CASSSGYEQYF. The gene calls are TRBV28 and TRBJ2-7; weak D call: TRBD2 (6 bases). Per germline, CDR1 MDHEN and CDR2 SYDVKM. The CDR3 extends over 11 amino acids. The V end lost 8 bases, the J end lost 4 bases, and 9 bases lay between the germline ends.

Notes on this clone: Relative to the germline gene, one junction end is altered; a read error may explain this. The chain couples TRBV7-9 to TRBJ2-1; D gene ambiguous. The CDR3 length is 12 residues. Germline V CDR1 and CDR2: SEHNR, FQNEAQ (reference sequence). The CDR3 DNA sequence: TGTTCCAGCAGCCCAGAATGGAGTGAGCAGTTCTTC. Translated: CSSSPEWSEQFF.

CDR3 in amino acids: CASSTTGETQYF. The CDR3 region has the DNA TGTGCCAGCTCAACCACCGGAGAGACCCAGTACTTC. This chain joins TRBV18 and TRBJ2-5, with no clear D. V lost 5 bases to trimming and J lost 4 bases, with 8 bases between them. CDR3 length: 12 amino acids. In germline, CDR1 is KGHSH, CDR2 LQKENI.

This rearrangement joins TRBV6-5 to TRBJ1-2; 11 positions match TRBD1. With 0 bases clipped from V and 3 bases from J, the junction kept 3 bases outside the gene matches. Germline V gene data show CDR1 as MNHEY and CDR2 as SVGAGI. CDR3 size: 16 residues. The CDR3 protein is CASSYSTDRGHYGYTF. The CDR3 DNA sequence: TGTGCCAGCAGTTACTCGACGGACAGGGGGCACTATGGCTACACCTTC.

The chain links TRBV7-2 to TRBJ1-1; tentatively, D is TRBD1 (6 bases). Germline CDR1 SGHTA, CDR2 FQGNSA. The CDR3 is made up of 14 amino acids. Trimming pared 4 bases from V and 7 bases from J, leaving 16 bases between. The CDR3: CASSSFRVGGEAFF. The CDR3 bases are TGTGCCAGCAGCTCGTTCAGGGTAGGGGGTGAAGCTTTCTTT.

This clone was seen just once. The rearrangement links TRBV27 to TRBJ2-6; TRBD1 might be the D (5 bases). CDR3 size: 17 residues. Looked up from germline, CDR1 is MNHEY and CDR2 is SMNVEV (reference sequence). V lost 2 bases, J lost 0 bases, and 11 bases lay in between. DNA for the CDR3: TGTGCCAGCAGTTTAGCACAGGCGAACTCTGGGGCCAACGTCCTGACTTTC. Encoded protein: CASSLAQANSGANVLTF.

This clone was recorded once. The V gene is TRBV19, the J gene TRBJ1-3, with TRBD1 as a possible D gene (5 bases). CDR1 is LNHDA and CDR2 is SQIVND in the germline V gene (reference sequence). Deletions cut 6 bases from V and 0 bases from J, with 15 bases between. CDR3 length: 16 residues. The CDR3 region is CASRLLAGASGNTIYF. CDR3 coding DNA: TGTGCCAGTAGATTGTTAGCTGGGGCCTCTGGAAACACCATATATTTT. The variable domain in full, with the rest retrieved from reference TRBV19 and TRBJ1-3, is DGGITQSPKYLFRKEGQNVTLSCEQNLNHDAMYWYRQDPGQGLRLIYYSQIVNDFQKGDIAEGYSVSREKKESFPLTVTSAQKNPTAFYLCASRLLAGASGNTIYFGEGSWLTVV.

The gene calls are TRBV11-2 and TRBJ1-2; 9 bases agree with TRBD1. V dropped 1 base and J dropped 4; count of bases not matched to a gene: 4. Germline CDR1 SGHAT, CDR2 FQNNGV. CDR3 length: 15 residues. The CDR3 is CASSLGQGVGYGYTF. DNA for the CDR3: TGTGCCAGCAGCTTAGGACAGGGGGTAGGCTATGGCTACACCTTC.

The chain combines TRBV2 with TRBJ2-5; tentative D call: TRBD1 (6 bases). Deletions cut 4 bases from V and 2 bases from J, with 11 bases between. Germline-derived CDR1 and CDR2 are SNHLY and FYNNEI. The CDR3 is 14 amino acids. CDR3 loop: CASSVDRTQETQYF. In DNA, the CDR3 is TGTGCCAGCAGTGTGGACAGAACTCAAGAGACCCAGTACTTC. Full variable domain (outside the CDR3, taken from reference TRBV2 and TRBJ2-5): EPEVTQTPSHQVTQMGQEVILRCVPISNHLYFYWYRQILGQKVEFLVSFYNNEISEKSEIFDDQFSVERPDGSNFTLKIRSTKLEDSAMYFCASSVDRTQETQYFGPGTRLLVL.

V is TRBV27 and J is TRBJ1-5; possible D gene TRBD1, 6 bases. The CDR3 runs 16 residues. Germline lookup yields CDR1 MNHEY and CDR2 SMNVEV (reference sequence). Trimming left V 6 bases short and J 5 bases short, with 20 bases between. DNA of the CDR3: TGTGCCAGCAGGGGGGGAGGGACAAGCAACCATCAGCCCCAGCATTTT. This translates into CASRGGGTSNHQPQHF.

Notes on this clone: A junction boundary mismatches the germline segment, possibly from a read error. This rearrangement joins TRBV5-4 to TRBJ1-2; no definite D call. There are 13 residues in the CDR3. Germline V gene lookup returns CDR1 SGHNT and CDR2 YYREEE (reference sequence). DNA of the CDR3: TGTGCCAGCAGCTCTGTCGCGGGTAGTGGCTACCCCTTC. Encoded protein: CASSSVAGSGYPF.

V gene TRBV5-5 combines with J gene TRBJ1-5; D gene uncertain. The CDR3 covers 14 residues. In germline, CDR1 is SGHKS, CDR2 YYEKEE (reference sequence). Trimming shortened V by 0 bases and J by 5 bases, and 9 bases separated the two germline ends. The DNA of the CDR3 is TGTGCCAGCAGCTTGGCAGGTGGATATCAGCCCCAGCATTTT. As protein: CASSLAGGYQPQHF.

The J gene is TRBJ2-1, the V gene TRBV28; 9 bases agree with TRBD1. V dropped 4 bases and J dropped 8; count of bases not matched to a gene: 9. The V gene's germline CDR1 is MDHEN and CDR2 SYDVKM. The CDR3 is 15 amino acids. DNA of the CDR3: TGTGCCAGCAGTTCGGGACAGGGAGGCCGGTATGAGCAGTTCTTC. Residues: CASSSGQGGRYEQFF.

This clone appeared a few times. This rearrangement joins TRBV7-9 to TRBJ1-4; 8 nucleotides align to TRBD1. V lost 5 bases and J lost 7; bases outside the gene matches: 6. Germline-derived CDR1 and CDR2 are SEHNR and FQNEAQ (reference sequence). The CDR3 length is 14 residues. CDR3 in amino acids: CASSRGQGSEKLFF. CDR3 nucleotides: TGTGCCAGCAGCCGAGGACAGGGTAGTGAAAAACTGTTTTTT.

The chain combines TRBV5-6 with TRBJ2-4, with 8 bases matching TRBD2. V was pared by 2 bases and J by 5 bases, with 0 bases of the junction left unmatched. CDR3 length: 13 residues. The germline gives CDR1 SGHDT, CDR2 YYEEEE. Written as DNA, the CDR3 is TGTGCCAGCAGCTTCGGGGGGGAAAACATTCAGTACTTC. Translated, it gives CASSFGGENIQYF.

The chain recombines TRBV7-2 with TRBJ2-3, with D tentatively TRBD2 (5 bases). There are 13 residues in the CDR3. Deletions cut 3 bases from V and 2 bases from J, with 6 bases between. Germline V gene lookup returns CDR1 SGHTA and CDR2 FQGNSA. The CDR3: CASSFGLTDTQYF. The CDR3 nucleotides are TGTGCCAGCAGCTTCGGACTCACAGATACGCAGTATTTT.

The chain joins TRBV19 to TRBJ2-5; no clear D gene. V lost 7 bases and J lost 5, with 14 bases in between. CDR3 length: 13 residues. Germline V lookup: CDR1 LNHDA, CDR2 SQIVND (reference sequence). DNA for the CDR3: TGTGCCAGTAAAAGCCCGGGTTTGGAGACCCAGTACTTC. Translated, it gives CASKSPGLETQYF.